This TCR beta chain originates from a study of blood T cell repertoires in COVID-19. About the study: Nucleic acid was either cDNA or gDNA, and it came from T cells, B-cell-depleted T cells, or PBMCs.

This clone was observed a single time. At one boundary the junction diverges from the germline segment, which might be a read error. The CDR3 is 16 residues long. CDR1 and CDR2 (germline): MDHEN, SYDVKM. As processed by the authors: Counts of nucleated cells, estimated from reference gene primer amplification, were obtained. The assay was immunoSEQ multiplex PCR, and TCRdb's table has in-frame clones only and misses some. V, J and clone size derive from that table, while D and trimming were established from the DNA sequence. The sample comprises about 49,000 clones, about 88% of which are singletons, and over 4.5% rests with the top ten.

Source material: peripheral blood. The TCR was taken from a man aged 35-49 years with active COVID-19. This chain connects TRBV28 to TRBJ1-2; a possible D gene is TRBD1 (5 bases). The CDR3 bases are TGTGCCAGCATTCCCCTTGGCCTAGGGGCTAGTAAATTGTTCTCCTTC. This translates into CASIPLGLGASKLFSF.